One and the same sample provided the 25 T cell receptor beta chains below, sequenced in a study of OX40 agonist ivuxolimab in advanced cancers. The protocol was immunoSEQ multiplex PCR, while the TCRdb copy is restricted to in-frame clones and leaves out a portion. The sample shows 65,000 to 70,000 clones, nearly 85% of them seen only once. Sequences were derived from CD4+ or CD8+ T cells sorted from blood, sampled in a trial of the OX40 agonist ivuxolimab. All receptors derive from an adult with an advanced solid tumor such as melanoma, head and neck, liver or kidney cancer.

The V call is TRBV5-1, the J call TRBJ2-7, with 7 bases fitting TRBD2. The germline V gene encodes CDR1 SGHRS and CDR2 YFSETQ. V dropped 3 bases and J dropped 2; count of bases not matched to a gene: 8. The CDR3 extends over 15 amino acids. The CDR3 reads CASSSGTTTAYEQYF. The CDR3 DNA is TGCGCCAGCAGCTCCGGGACTACCACTGCCTACGAGCAGTACTTC.

The rearrangement uses TRBV28 and TRBJ2-1; TRBD2 matches 7 bases. Germline-derived CDR1 and CDR2 are MDHEN and SYDVKM. V trimming: 8 bases; J trimming: 0 bases; junction bases outside the gene matches: 1. This CDR3 spans 13 amino acids. As DNA, the CDR3 is TGTGCCAGCGCGGGAGACTCCTACAATGAGCAGTTCTTC. This translates into CASAGDSYNEQFF.

The rearrangement uses TRBV5-5 and TRBJ2-7; D perhaps matches TRBD2 (5 bases). The V and J ends lost 0 bases and 2 bases respectively, with 15 bases between them. This CDR3 comprises 16 residues. Looked up from germline, CDR1 is SGHKS and CDR2 is YYEKEE (reference sequence). CDR3 sequence (DNA): TGTGCCAGCAGCTTGGACCGGGAAAGATCTGCCTACGAGCAGTACTTC. It translates to CASSLDRERSAYEQYF.

The chain has TRBV7-3 and TRBJ2-7; tentatively, D is TRBD1 (6 bases). This CDR3 is built from 12 residues. V dropped 5 bases and J dropped 7 bases, with 12 bases sitting between them. The V gene's germline CDR1 is SGHTA and CDR2 FQGTGA. CDR3 coding DNA: TGTGCCAGCAGCGCCACAGGGTGGGAGCAGTACTTC. This codes for CASSATGWEQYF.

V and J are TRBV2 and TRBJ2-7, with a tentative D call TRBD2 (11 bases). CDR3 length: 18 amino acids. Germline assignment: CDR1 SNHLY and CDR2 FYNNEI. Trimming stripped 5 bases from V and 6 bases from J, with 29 bases between. The DNA for the CDR3 is TGTGCCAGCAGTCGGGACAGGGGTTCTAGCGGGAGGTTATCCGAGCAGTACTTC. This encodes CASSRDRGSSGRLSEQYF.

The count of this clone is one. J is TRBJ1-1 and V is TRBV15; 9 positions agree with TRBD1. This CDR3 contains 15 residues. Germline CDR1 reads LNHNV; CDR2 reads YYDKDF (reference sequence). J lost 6 bases, V lost 0 bases, and 5 bases had no gene match. CDR3 coding DNA: TGTGCCACCAGCAGAGAACCCCGGACAGGGGCTGAAGCTTTCTTT. It specifies CATSREPRTGAEAFF.

V is TRBV19 and J is TRBJ1-1; TRBD1 might be the D (5 bases). Trimming shortened V by 5 bases and J by 11 bases, and 12 bases separated the two germline ends. This CDR3 comprises 11 residues. CDR1 and CDR2 (germline): LNHDA, SQIVND (reference sequence). The CDR3, as DNA: TGTGCCAGTAGTTTCGGACATCGGGCTTTCTTT. Protein product: CASSFGHRAFF.

This rearrangement joins TRBV29-1 to TRBJ2-1; TRBD2 agrees at 10 bases. Germline V gives CDR1 SQVTM, CDR2 ANQGSEA. With 5 bases clipped from V and 7 bases from J, the junction kept 14 bases outside the gene matches. The CDR3 loop spans 16 amino acids. The CDR3 DNA sequence: TGCAGCGTTAAGATTAAAGCGGGAGGGCCTAATAATGAGCAGTTCTTC. It encodes CSVKIKAGGPNNEQFF.

This clone was observed a handful of times. This chain joins TRBV18 and TRBJ2-1, with 8 bases that match TRBD1. The CDR3 loop spans 12 amino acids. Germline V gene sequence: CDR1 KGHSH, CDR2 LQKENI. Unmatched junction bases numbered 3, after V lost 6 bases and J lost 8 bases. CDR3 in amino acids: CASSDRADEQFF. Written as DNA, the CDR3 is TGTGCCAGCTCGGACAGGGCCGATGAGCAGTTCTTC.

The chain couples TRBV28 to TRBJ1-2; D gene unclear. The CDR3 totals 12 residues. Germline CDR1 and CDR2: MDHEN and SYDVKM. V lost 7 bases, J lost 5 bases, and 11 bases lay in between. CDR3 sequence reads: CASNEGLYGYTF. CDR3 DNA sequence: TGTGCCAGCAACGAGGGTTTGTATGGCTACACCTTC.

The rearrangement joins TRBV2 to TRBJ2-5, with 10 bases identical to TRBD1. With the DNA end fitting TRBJ2-7 better, the J assignment may be wrong. The CDR3 runs 17 residues. Germline V gene lookup returns CDR1 SNHLY and CDR2 FYNNEI. The CDR3 nucleotides are TGTGCCAGCAGTGAAGAGAAGGGACAGGGGCCTTCCTACGAGCAGTACTTC. Protein product: CASSEEKGQGPSYEQYF.

The chain joins TRBV9 to TRBJ2-7; weak D call: TRBD1 (6 bases). This CDR3 region has 15 residues. The germline gives CDR1 SGDLS, CDR2 YYNGEE. Trimming cost V 0 bases and J 2 bases, with 12 bases left between them. CDR3 in DNA: TGTGCCAGCAGCGTAGCTAGACAGGAGACCTACGAGCAGTACGTC. It is translated as CASSVARQETYEQYV.

The CDR3 region is CASSFGAGEGEQFF. CDR3 bases: TGTGCCAGCAGCTTTGGGGCGGGGGAAGGTGAGCAGTTCTTC. The chain carries TRBV5-6 and TRBJ2-1; 7 bases fit TRBD2. V lost 2 bases, J lost 9 bases, and 8 bases stayed unmatched. The germline V gene has CDR1 SGHDT and CDR2 YYEEEE. The CDR3 sequence is 14 residues long.

This chain's CDR3 is CASSLSGGQTTTQYF. DNA for the CDR3: TGTGCCAGCAGCTTATCAGGGGGGCAGACGACGACCCAGTACTTC. V gene TRBV7-3 combines with J gene TRBJ2-5, with D possibly being TRBD1 (7 bases). V was pared by 2 bases and J by 7 bases, with 17 bases between. Germline CDR1 and CDR2: SGHTA and FQGTGA. The CDR3 totals 15 residues.

The V gene is TRBV11-2, the J gene TRBJ2-1; D gene ambiguous. The CDR3 extends over 10 amino acids. Germline V gene sequence: CDR1 SGHAT, CDR2 FQNNGV. Trimming took off 6 bases at V and 5 bases at J, with 2 bases between the two ends. The chain's CDR3 is CASSDNEQFF. In DNA, the CDR3 is TGTGCCAGCAGTGACAATGAGCAGTTCTTC.

The V gene is TRBV9, the J gene TRBJ1-5; no firm D call. V was shortened by 2 bases and J by 7 bases, with 10 bases between the two germline ends. Germline V gene sequence: CDR1 SGDLS, CDR2 YYNGEE. The CDR3 is 13 residues long. The DNA of the CDR3 is TGTGCCAGCAGCGTTGGTCCAACGCAGCCCCAGCATTTT. Protein: CASSVGPTQPQHF.

The chain uses TRBV18 and TRBJ1-1; 10 positions agree with TRBD1. The CDR3 is made up of 16 amino acids. Germline V gene lookup returns CDR1 KGHSH and CDR2 LQKENI. Losses at the gene ends were 5 bases for V and 12 bases for J; bases not matched to a gene: 18. CDR3 sequence reads: CASSYNSGTGAGITFF. The CDR3 DNA follows: TGTGCCAGCTCATACAATTCCGGGACAGGGGCTGGGATAACTTTCTTT.

This clone has a handful of counts. J is TRBJ1-2 and V is TRBV5-8; 10 nucleotides match TRBD1. Germline assignment: CDR1 SGHTS and CDR2 YDEGEE. Germline trimming cut 4 bases from V and 4 bases from J; bases unmatched to any gene: 4. The CDR3 extends over 14 amino acids. The chain's CDR3 is CASSVGQGTYGYTF. The CDR3 bases are TGTGCCAGCAGCGTGGGACAGGGGACCTATGGCTACACCTTC.

The V call is TRBV9, the J call TRBJ2-6; D remains unclear. Deletions cut 3 bases from V and 0 bases from J, with 10 bases between. CDR3 length equals 16 residues. Germline loops: CDR1 SGDLS, CDR2 YYNGEE. CDR3 loop: CASSATRTSGANVLTF. The CDR3 coding sequence is TGTGCCAGCAGCGCGACGCGTACCTCTGGGGCCAACGTCCTGACTTTC.

This clone was counted a single time. The chain combines TRBV11-3 with TRBJ2-3; TRBD2 aligns across 11 bases. After removal of 5 bases from V and 9 bases from J, the junction contained 10 bases not matched to a gene. The length of the CDR3 is 15 residues. Per the germline V gene, CDR1 is SGHNT and CDR2 is YENEEA. CDR3 loop: CASSLLAGGGETQYF. The CDR3 DNA sequence: TGTGCCAGCAGCCTCCTAGCGGGAGGCGGGGAAACGCAGTATTTT. The complete variable domain, with remaining parts taken from reference TRBV11-3 and TRBJ2-3, reads EAGVVQSPRYKIIEKKQPVAFWCNPISGHNTLYWYLQNLGQGPELLIRYENEEAVDDSQLPKDRFSAERLKGVDSTLKIQPAELGDSAVYLCASSLLAGGGETQYFGPGTRLTVL.

The chain links TRBV18 to TRBJ1-1; the D gene is possibly TRBD1 (6 bases). Per the germline V gene, CDR1 is KGHSH and CDR2 is LQKENI. CDR3 length equals 14 residues. V was pared by 2 bases and J by 0 bases, with 7 bases between. CDR3 bases: TGTGCCAGCTCACCAGACAGGATGAACACTGAAGCTTTCTTT. Its translation is CASSPDRMNTEAFF.

This rearrangement joins TRBV27 to TRBJ1-6; weak D call: TRBD1 (5 bases). CDR3 length: 15 residues. Trimming cost V 4 bases and J 7 bases, with 14 bases left between them. Germline assignment: CDR1 MNHEY and CDR2 SMNVEV (reference sequence). The CDR3 DNA follows: TGTGCCAGCAGTTCCACGGGACTGTTAAATTCACCCCTCCACTTT. Residues: CASSSTGLLNSPLHF.

The V call is TRBV7-3, the J call TRBJ2-2, with TRBD2 identical over 9 bases. Trimming at V came to 5 bases and at J to 4 bases, leaving 14 bases not matched to a gene. CDR1 SGHTA and CDR2 FQGTGA come from the germline V gene. CDR3 length: 18 residues. The CDR3 sequence: CASSRKGVAGDLTGELFF. The CDR3 coding sequence is TGTGCCAGCAGCCGAAAAGGAGTAGCGGGGGACCTCACCGGGGAGCTGTTTTTT.

For the CDR3, the DNA is TGTGCCAGCAGCTTAGACAGGAGGGGAGATACGCAGTATTTT. Its protein product is CASSLDRRGDTQYF. V and J are TRBV7-2 and TRBJ2-3; D might be TRBD2 (6 bases). Trimming pared 1 base from V and 5 bases from J, leaving 10 bases between. Germline V gene data show CDR1 as SGHTA and CDR2 as FQGNSA. There are 14 residues in the CDR3.

The chain joins TRBV4-1 to TRBJ2-5; D may match TRBD1 or TRBD2 (6 bases each). V was clipped by 2 bases and J by 4 bases, with 23 bases between them. The CDR3 has 18 amino acids. Germline lookup yields CDR1 MGHRA and CDR2 YSYEKL. CDR3 in amino acids: CASSQMFALGGGTETQYF. The CDR3 DNA is TGCGCCAGCAGCCAAATGTTCGCCTTAGGGGGAGGTACAGAGACCCAGTACTTC.